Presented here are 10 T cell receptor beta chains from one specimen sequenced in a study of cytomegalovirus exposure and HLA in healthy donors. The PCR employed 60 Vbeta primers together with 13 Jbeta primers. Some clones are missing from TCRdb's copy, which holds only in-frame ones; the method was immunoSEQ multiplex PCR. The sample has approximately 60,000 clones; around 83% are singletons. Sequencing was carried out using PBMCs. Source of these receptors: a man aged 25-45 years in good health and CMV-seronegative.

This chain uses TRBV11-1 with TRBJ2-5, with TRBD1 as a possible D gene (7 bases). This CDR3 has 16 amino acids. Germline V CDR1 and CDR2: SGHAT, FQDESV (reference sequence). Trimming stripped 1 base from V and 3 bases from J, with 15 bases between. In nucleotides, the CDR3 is TGTGCCAGCAGCTTAGAAGGCCCAGGGGGGAAAGAGACCCAGTACTTC. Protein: CASSLEGPGGKETQYF.

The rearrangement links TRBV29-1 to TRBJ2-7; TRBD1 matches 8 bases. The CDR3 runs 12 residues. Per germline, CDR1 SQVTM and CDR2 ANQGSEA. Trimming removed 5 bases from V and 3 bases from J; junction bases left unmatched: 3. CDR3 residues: CSVYGQGYEQYF. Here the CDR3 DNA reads TGCAGCGTTTACGGACAGGGCTACGAGCAGTACTTC.

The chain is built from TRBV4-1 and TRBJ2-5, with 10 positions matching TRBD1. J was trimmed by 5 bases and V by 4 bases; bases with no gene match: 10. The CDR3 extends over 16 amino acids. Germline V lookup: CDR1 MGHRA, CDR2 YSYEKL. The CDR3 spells CASSPADGTGVETQYF. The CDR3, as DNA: TGCGCCAGCAGCCCTGCTGATGGGACAGGGGTGGAGACCCAGTACTTC.

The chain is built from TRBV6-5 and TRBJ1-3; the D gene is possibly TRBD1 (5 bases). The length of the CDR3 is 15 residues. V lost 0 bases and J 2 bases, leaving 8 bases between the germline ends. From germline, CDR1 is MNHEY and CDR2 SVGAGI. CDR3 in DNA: TGTGCCAGCAGTTACTCGGGAGGGGCTGGAAACACCATATATTTT. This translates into CASSYSGGAGNTIYF.

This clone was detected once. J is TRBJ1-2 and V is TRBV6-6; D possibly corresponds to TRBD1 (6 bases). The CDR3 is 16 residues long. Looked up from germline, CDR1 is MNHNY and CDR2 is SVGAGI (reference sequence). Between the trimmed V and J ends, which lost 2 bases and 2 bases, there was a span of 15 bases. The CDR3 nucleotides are TGTGCCAGCAGTTACGCTTGGGACACCTCAAACTATGGCTACACCTTC. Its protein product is CASSYAWDTSNYGYTF.

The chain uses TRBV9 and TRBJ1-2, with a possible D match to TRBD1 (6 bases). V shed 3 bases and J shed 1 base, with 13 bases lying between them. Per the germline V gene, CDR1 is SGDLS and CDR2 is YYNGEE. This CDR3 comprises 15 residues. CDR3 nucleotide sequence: TGTGCCAGCAGCGGGTACAGGGCCGTTAACTATGGCTACACCTTC. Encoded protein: CASSGYRAVNYGYTF. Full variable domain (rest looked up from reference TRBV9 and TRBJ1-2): DSGVTQTPKHLITATGQRVTLRCSPRSGDLSVYWYQQSLDQGLQFLIQYYNGEERAKGNILERFSAQQFPDLHSELNLSSLELGDSALYFCASSGYRAVNYGYTFGSGTRLTVV.

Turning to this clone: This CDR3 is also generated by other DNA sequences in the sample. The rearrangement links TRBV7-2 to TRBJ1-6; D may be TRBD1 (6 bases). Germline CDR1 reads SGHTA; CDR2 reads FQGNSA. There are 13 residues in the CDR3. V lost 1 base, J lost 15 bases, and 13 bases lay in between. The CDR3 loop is CASSLEGGLGLHF. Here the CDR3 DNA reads TGTGCCAGCAGCTTAGAGGGGGGGCTCGGCCTCCACTTT. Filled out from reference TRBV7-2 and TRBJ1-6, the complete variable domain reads GAGVSQSPSNKVTEKGKDVELRCDPISGHTALYWYRQSLGQGLEFLIYFQGNSAPDKSGLPSDRFSAERTGGSVSTLTIQRTQQEDSAVYLCASSLEGGLGLHFGNGTRLTVT.

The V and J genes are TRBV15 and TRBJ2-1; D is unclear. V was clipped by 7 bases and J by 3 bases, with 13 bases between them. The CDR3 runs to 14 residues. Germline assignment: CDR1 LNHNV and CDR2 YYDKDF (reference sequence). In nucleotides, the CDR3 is TGTGCCACCAACCAGGCATCGAACTACAATGAGCAGTTCTTC. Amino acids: CATNQASNYNEQFF.

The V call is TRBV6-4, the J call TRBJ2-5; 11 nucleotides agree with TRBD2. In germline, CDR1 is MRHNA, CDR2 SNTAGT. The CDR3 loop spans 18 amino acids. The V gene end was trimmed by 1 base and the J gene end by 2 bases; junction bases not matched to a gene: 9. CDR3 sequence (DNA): TGTGCCAGCAGTGACTGGGGGGGGACTAGCGGATTACAAGAGACCCAGTACTTC. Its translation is CASSDWGGTSGLQETQYF.

CDR3 residues: CASSTTQGADYGYTF. CDR3 sequence (DNA): TGTGCCAGTAGTACCACTCAGGGGGCGGACTATGGCTACACCTTC. This sequence joins TRBV19 and TRBJ1-2, with 8 nucleotides matching TRBD1. Germline V gives CDR1 LNHDA, CDR2 SQIVND (reference sequence). This CDR3 has 15 residues. The ends lost 4 bases at V and 3 bases at J; junction bases unmatched: 7.